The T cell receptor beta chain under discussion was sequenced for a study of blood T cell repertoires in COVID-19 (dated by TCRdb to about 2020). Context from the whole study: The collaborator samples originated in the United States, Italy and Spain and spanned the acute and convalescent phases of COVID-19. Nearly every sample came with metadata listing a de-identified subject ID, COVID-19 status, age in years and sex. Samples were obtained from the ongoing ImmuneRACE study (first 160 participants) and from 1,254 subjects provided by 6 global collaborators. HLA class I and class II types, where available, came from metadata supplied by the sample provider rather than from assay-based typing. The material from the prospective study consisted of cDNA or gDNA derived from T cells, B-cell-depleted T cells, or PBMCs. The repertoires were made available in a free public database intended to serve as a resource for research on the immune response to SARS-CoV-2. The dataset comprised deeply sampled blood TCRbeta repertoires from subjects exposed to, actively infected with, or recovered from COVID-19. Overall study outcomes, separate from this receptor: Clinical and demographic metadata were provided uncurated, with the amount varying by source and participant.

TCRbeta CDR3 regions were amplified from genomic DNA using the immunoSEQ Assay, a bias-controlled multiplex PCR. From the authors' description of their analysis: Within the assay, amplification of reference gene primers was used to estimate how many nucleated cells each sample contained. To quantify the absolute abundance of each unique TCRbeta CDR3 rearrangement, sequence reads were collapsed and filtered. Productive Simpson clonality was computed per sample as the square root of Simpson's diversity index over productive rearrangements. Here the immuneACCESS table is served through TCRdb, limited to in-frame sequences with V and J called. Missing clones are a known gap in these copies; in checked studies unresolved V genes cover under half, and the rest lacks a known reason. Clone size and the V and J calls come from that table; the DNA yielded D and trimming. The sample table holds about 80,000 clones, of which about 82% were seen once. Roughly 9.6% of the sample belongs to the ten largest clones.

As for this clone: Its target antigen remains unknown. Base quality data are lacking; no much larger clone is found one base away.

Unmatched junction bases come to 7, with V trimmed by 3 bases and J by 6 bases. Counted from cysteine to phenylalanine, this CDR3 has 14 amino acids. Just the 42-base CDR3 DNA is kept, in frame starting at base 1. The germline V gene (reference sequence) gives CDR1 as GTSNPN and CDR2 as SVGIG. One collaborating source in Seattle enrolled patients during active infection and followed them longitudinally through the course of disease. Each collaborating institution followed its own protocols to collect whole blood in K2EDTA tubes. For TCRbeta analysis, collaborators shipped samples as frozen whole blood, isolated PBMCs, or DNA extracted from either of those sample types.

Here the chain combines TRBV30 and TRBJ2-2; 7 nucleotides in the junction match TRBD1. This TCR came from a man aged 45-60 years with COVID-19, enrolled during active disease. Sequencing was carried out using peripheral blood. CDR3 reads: CAWSPGTDSGELFF. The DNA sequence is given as TGTGCCTGGAGCCCCGGGACAGATTCCGGGGAGCTGTTTTTT.